The 9 T cell receptor beta chains reported below all come from one sample, sequenced in a study of cytomegalovirus exposure and HLA in healthy donors. PCR used 60 Vbeta primers and 13 Jbeta primers. Some clones are missing from TCRdb's copy, which holds only in-frame ones; the method was immunoSEQ multiplex PCR. This table holds tens of thousands of clones. The sequencing input was PBMCs. Source of these receptors: a woman in her late teens or twenties in good health and CMV-seronegative.

The chain uses TRBV6-4 and TRBJ2-2; 12 bases align to TRBD2. Losses at the gene ends were 4 bases for V and 3 bases for J; bases not matched to a gene: 0. Germline CDR1 reads MRHNA; CDR2 reads SNTAGT. The CDR3 spans 15 residues. CDR3 sequence (DNA): TGTGCCAGCAGTGCTAGCGGGAGGGACACCGGGGAGCTGTTTTTT. It codes for CASSASGRDTGELFF.

The chain uses TRBV5-1 and TRBJ2-2; 7 bases align to TRBD1. The germline V gene encodes CDR1 SGHRS and CDR2 YFSETQ. This CDR3 region has 14 residues. Unmatched junction bases numbered 3, after V lost 0 bases and J lost 7 bases. The chain's CDR3 is CASSLGQGGGELFF. The DNA for the CDR3 is TGCGCCAGCAGCTTGGGACAGGGTGGCGGGGAGCTGTTTTTT.

The chain has TRBV19 and TRBJ1-1; D might be TRBD1 (5 bases). The V and J ends lost 9 bases and 0 bases respectively, with 17 bases between them. The CDR3 has 15 residues. The germline V gene has CDR1 LNHDA and CDR2 SQIVND (reference sequence). CDR3 loop: CASQRWGGMNTEAFF. In nucleotides, the CDR3 is TGTGCCAGCCAAAGATGGGGGGGGATGAACACTGAAGCTTTCTTT.

The rearrangement links TRBV30 to TRBJ1-3; TRBD1 matches 8 bases. CDR3 length: 13 residues. Germline V lookup: CDR1 GTSNPN, CDR2 SVGIG (reference sequence). Trimming cost V 7 bases and J 0 bases; bases outside gene matches: 2. The CDR3 nucleotides are TGTGCCTCGACAGGGGACTCTGGAAACACCATATATTTT. This sequence encodes CASTGDSGNTIYF. Variable domain in full (rest from reference TRBV30 and TRBJ1-3): SQTIHQWPATLVQPVGSPLSLECTVEGTSNPNLYWYRQAAGRGLQLLFYSVGIGQISSEVPQNLSASRPQDRQFILSSKKLLLSDSGFYLCASTGDSGNTIYFGEGSWLTVV.

The J gene is TRBJ2-7, the V gene TRBV20-1; TRBD2 agrees at 7 bases. V gave up 1 base and J gave up 10 bases; unmatched junction bases: 4. The CDR3 contains 11 residues. Germline V gene lookup returns CDR1 DFQATT and CDR2 SNEGSKA (reference sequence). The CDR3 spells CSARARAGQYF. The CDR3 bases are TGCAGTGCTAGAGCTCGAGCGGGACAGTACTTC.

This chain connects TRBV27 to TRBJ2-7; 8 nucleotides agree with TRBD2. The CDR3 totals 16 residues. CDR1 and CDR2 from the germline V gene are MNHEY and SMNVEV (reference sequence). Losses at the gene ends were 2 bases for V and 4 bases for J; bases not matched to a gene: 10. CDR3 in DNA: TGTGCCAGCAGTTTACGACCGGGACTAGGGGCGTACGAGCAGTACTTC. Translating it yields CASSLRPGLGAYEQYF.

The chain has TRBV9 and TRBJ1-2, with a possible D match to TRBD1 (5 bases). V was shortened by 3 bases and J by 7 bases, with 13 bases between the two germline ends. The germline V gene encodes CDR1 SGDLS and CDR2 YYNGEE. The CDR3 runs to 13 residues. In nucleotides, the CDR3 is TGTGCCAGCAGCGCCGGTGGGGACTTTGGCTACACCTTC. It translates to CASSAGGDFGYTF.

The chain links TRBV7-8 to TRBJ2-2; the D gene is possibly TRBD2 (6 bases). CDR3 length equals 21 residues. Trimming cost V 3 bases and J 5 bases, with 31 bases left between them. CDR1 is SGHVS and CDR2 is FQNEAQ in the germline V gene. This CDR3 reads CASSFGFRGRAGLFGTGELFF. CDR3 nucleotides: TGTGCCAGCAGCTTCGGGTTTCGGGGACGAGCGGGCCTTTTTGGGACCGGGGAGCTGTTTTTT.

This chain uses TRBV6-5 with TRBJ1-2; D gene unclear. The V and J ends lost 2 bases and 2 bases respectively, with 6 bases between them. The CDR3 contains 13 residues. The germline V gene has CDR1 MNHEY and CDR2 SVGAGI. The CDR3 coding sequence is TGTGCCAGCAGTTACACCGGGAACTATGGCTACACCTTC. Protein product: CASSYTGNYGYTF.